Following are 8 T cell receptor beta chains from one sample sequenced in a study of blood T cell repertoires in COVID-19. Sequencing was performed with immunoSEQ multiplex PCR; in TCRdb, only in-frame clones are kept and a portion is missing. The sample comprises nearly 250,000 clones, around 86% of which are singletons, and 5.5% to 6% rests with the top ten. The sample was peripheral blood. Receptors originate from an elderly woman with COVID-19, enrolled during active disease.

V usage is TRBV6-4 and J usage is TRBJ1-1, with D tentatively TRBD1 (5 bases). V shed 5 bases and J shed 1 base, with 11 bases lying between them. The CDR3 sequence is 14 residues long. Per germline, CDR1 MRHNA and CDR2 SNTAGT. CDR3 bases: TGTGCCAGCAGTTTGGACGGGGGGAACACTGAAGCTTTCTTT. It specifies CASSLDGGNTEAFF.

This chain uses TRBV19 with TRBJ1-5; D gene ambiguous. The germline gives CDR1 LNHDA, CDR2 SQIVND (reference sequence). The CDR3 extends over 14 amino acids. Trimming stripped 4 bases from V and 4 bases from J, with 11 bases between. The CDR3 sequence: CASSRAGQNQPQHF. CDR3 in DNA: TGTGCCAGTAGTAGGGCAGGCCAGAATCAGCCCCAGCATTTT.

CDR3 sequence: CASGLAAHNEQFF. Written as DNA, the CDR3 is TGTGCCAGTGGACTAGCGGCACACAATGAGCAGTTCTTC. This chain joins TRBV3-1 (or the pseudogene TRBV3-2) and TRBJ2-1; 10 nucleotides line up with TRBD2. Germline V gene data show CDR1 as LGHDT and CDR2 as YNNKEL (reference sequence). The CDR3 spans 13 residues. The V gene end was trimmed by 9 bases and the J gene end by 5 bases; junction bases not matched to a gene: 4.

The rearrangement joins TRBV10-2 to TRBJ2-1; D remains unclear. The CDR3 spans 14 residues. Germline V CDR1 and CDR2: WSHSY, SAAADI. V gave up 4 bases and J gave up 0 bases, with 7 bases separating them. CDR3 in DNA: TGCGCCAGCAGTGTCCTAGTCTCCTACAATGAGCAGTTCTTC. Its protein is CASSVLVSYNEQFF.

V usage is TRBV5-6 and J usage is TRBJ1-4; 10 nucleotides align to TRBD1. Trimming at V came to 4 bases and at J to 8 bases, leaving 8 bases not matched to a gene. The CDR3 is 15 residues long. Germline V gene data show CDR1 as SGHDT and CDR2 as YYEEEE. CDR3 protein: CASSPRTGGREKLFF. The CDR3 DNA sequence: TGTGCCAGCAGCCCGAGGACAGGGGGAAGGGAAAAACTGTTTTTT.

The chain links TRBV29-1 to TRBJ1-4; TRBD1 aligns across 7 bases. This CDR3 is built from 13 residues. The germline V gene has CDR1 SQVTM and CDR2 ANQGSEA. The ends lost 7 bases at V and 3 bases at J; junction bases unmatched: 5. CDR3 protein: CSGTGDANEKLFF. CDR3 DNA: TGCAGCGGTACAGGGGATGCTAATGAAAAACTGTTTTTT.

This clone was counted a single time. The chain recombines TRBV25-1 with TRBJ2-2; tentative D call: TRBD2 (5 bases). The germline CDR1 and CDR2 sequences are MGHDK and SYGVNS. This CDR3 contains 13 residues. V dropped 0 bases and J dropped 11 bases, with 10 bases sitting between them. The CDR3, as DNA: TGTGCCAGCAGTGAATATCCCCGGGGAGAGCTGTTTTTT. The encoded protein is CASSEYPRGELFF.

This sequence joins TRBV30 and TRBJ2-4; TRBD1 is a possible D gene (8 bases). Trimming took off 7 bases at V and 3 bases at J, with 13 bases between the two ends. This CDR3 is built from 13 residues. Germline loops: CDR1 GTSNPN, CDR2 SVGIG (reference sequence). CDR3 nucleotides: TGTGCCTATACAGGGGGGGGCAAAAACATTCAGTACTTC. Its translation is CAYTGGGKNIQYF.